A single sample gave rise to the 27 T cell receptor beta chains below, sequenced in a study of molecular identifiers for immune sequencing clone quantification. In TCRdb, the PCR reads were re-called with MiXCR into one record per CDR3 protein. The sample records about 640,000 distinct CDR3 sequences, roughly 21% being singletons. Input material: naive CD8+ T cells from blood, with Jurkat cell RNA spiked in. Subset specified: FACS-sorted CD8+CD4-CCR7+CD45RA+ naive T cells. The receptors were gathered from a human donor in good health. Some libraries in this study had Jurkat cell RNA spiked in.

To note about this clonotype: One end of the junction fails to match germline, which may point to a read error. This chain links TRBV15 with TRBJ1-3; no definite D call. The CDR3 spans 15 residues. The germline V gene has CDR1 LNHNV and CDR2 YYDKDF (reference sequence). The CDR3 loop reads CATSRDLGSGTTIYF. CDR3 DNA: TGTGCCACCAGCAGAGATCTAGGTTCTGGAACCACCATATATTTT.

This clonotype was seen ten or more times. CDR3 DNA sequence: TGCGCCAGCAGCCAAGGCAGGGTTGGTGAAAAACTGTTTTTT. This encodes CASSQGRVGEKLFF. The chain employs TRBV4-1 and TRBJ1-4; a possible D gene is TRBD1 (5 bases). The CDR3 spans 14 residues. Germline CDR1 is MGHRA and CDR2 is YSYEKL. V dropped 1 base and J dropped 7 bases, with 10 bases sitting between them.

This clonotype was counted at least ten times. V is TRBV6-5 and J is TRBJ2-5; TRBD2 agrees at 13 bases. Germline trimming cut 5 bases from V and 5 bases from J; bases unmatched to any gene: 5. CDR1 MNHEY and CDR2 SVGAGI come from the germline V gene. This CDR3 spans 15 amino acids. The CDR3 spells CASSRTSGSGETQYF. The CDR3 DNA reads TGTGCCAGCAGTCGGACTAGCGGGAGCGGCGAGACCCAGTACTTC.

This clonotype occurred many times. The chain uses TRBV25-1 and TRBJ2-7, with 7 bases matching TRBD1. Germline CDR1 reads MGHDK; CDR2 reads SYGVNS. Trimming cost V 1 base and J 2 bases; bases outside gene matches: 5. CDR3 length: 15 amino acids. CDR3 sequence: CASSEFRQGAYEQYF. The CDR3 DNA sequence: TGTGCCAGCAGTGAATTTAGGCAGGGGGCCTACGAGCAGTACTTC.

A few counts support this clonotype. The chain links TRBV6-6 to TRBJ2-7; possible D gene TRBD1, 5 bases. The CDR3 extends over 15 amino acids. With 5 bases removed from V and 7 bases from J, the gap between germline ends came to 21 bases. Per the germline V gene, CDR1 is MNHNY and CDR2 is SVGAGI (reference sequence). CDR3 amino acids: CASSTTKGSFGEQYF. The DNA of the CDR3 is TGTGCCAGCAGTACGACGAAGGGGTCTTTTGGAGAGCAGTACTTC.

This clonotype was observed many times. The gene calls are TRBV20-1 and TRBJ1-5; no reliable D call. Trimming cost V 2 bases and J 1 base, with 12 bases left between them. The CDR3 loop spans 15 amino acids. Looked up from germline, CDR1 is DFQATT and CDR2 is SNEGSKA (reference sequence). CDR3 amino acids: CSARRVKTSNQPQHF. In DNA, the CDR3 is TGCAGTGCTAGACGGGTAAAGACAAGCAATCAGCCCCAGCATTTT.

This clonotype has more than one count but fewer than ten. This chain joins TRBV11-2 and TRBJ1-5; D is undetermined. Germline-derived CDR1 and CDR2 are SGHAT and FQNNGV. Trimming removed 0 bases at V and 2 bases at J, with 8 bases between. There are 15 residues in the CDR3. The CDR3 DNA reads as TGTGCCAGCAGCTTAGAGCCAGGAGGCAATCAGCCCCAGCATTTT. It translates to CASSLEPGGNQPQHF.

This clonotype appeared a few times. This chain joins TRBV6-7 and TRBJ2-5; D might be TRBD1 (6 bases). TRBV6-7 is noted as an ORF with a role that remains uncertain. V lost 2 bases to trimming and J lost 1 base, with 14 bases between them. The CDR3 sequence is 16 residues long. CDR3 sequence reads: CASSYPGQTLQETQYF. DNA for the CDR3: TGTGCCAGCAGTTACCCAGGACAGACGCTCCAAGAGACCCAGTACTTC.

This clonotype was counted between two and nine times. The chain joins TRBV30 to TRBJ2-1; TRBD2 is a possible D gene (5 bases). The CDR3 has 14 amino acids. Germline V gene lookup returns CDR1 GTSNPN and CDR2 SVGIG (reference sequence). V dropped 2 bases and J dropped 8 bases, with 16 bases sitting between them. CDR3 sequence (DNA): TGTGCCTGGAGTTTGGTAGGGAGTGGAGATGAGCAGTTCTTC. It encodes CAWSLVGSGDEQFF.

This clonotype was detected only a few times. The chain uses TRBV24-1 and TRBJ2-7; 9 bases map to TRBD2. The V gene's germline CDR1 is KGHDR and CDR2 SFDVKD. CDR3 length equals 14 residues. Trimming took 6 bases from V and 3 from J; bases not matched to a gene: 5. The CDR3 region has the DNA TGTGCCACCAGTCCGGGACTAGCAGGCTACGAGCAGTACTTC. Protein: CATSPGLAGYEQYF.

This clonotype showed up many times. The rearrangement links TRBV20-1 to TRBJ1-5; 7 bases are shared with TRBD1. Losses at the gene ends were 6 bases for V and 6 bases for J; bases not matched to a gene: 11. Looked up from germline, CDR1 is DFQATT and CDR2 is SNEGSKA (reference sequence). This CDR3 spans 14 amino acids. CDR3 loop: CSATDRLGGQPQHF. The CDR3 bases are TGCAGTGCCACGGACAGGTTGGGTGGTCAGCCCCAGCATTTT.

Here the CDR3 DNA reads TGTGCCGCGGGGACAGGGGACGGCTACACCTTC. Translated, it gives CAAGTGDGYTF. The J gene is TRBJ1-2, the V gene TRBV30; 10 positions agree with TRBD1. CDR3 size: 11 residues. After removal of 8 bases from V and 8 bases from J, the junction contained 5 bases not matched to a gene. Looked up from germline, CDR1 is GTSNPN and CDR2 is SVGIG (reference sequence).

The chain is built from TRBV3-1 and TRBJ2-7, with 8 bases fitting TRBD2. CDR3 size: 16 residues. The V gene end was trimmed by 0 bases and the J gene end by 4 bases; junction bases not matched to a gene: 8. CDR1 LGHDT and CDR2 YNNKEL come from the germline V gene (reference sequence). This CDR3 is CASSQDVGREAYEQYF. CDR3 nucleotides: TGTGCCAGCAGCCAAGATGTGGGGCGGGAGGCTTACGAGCAGTACTTC.

Regarding this clonotype: This may be a read error: a much more frequent sequence differs by one nucleotide. CDR3 protein: CAISEGVTLQEAQYF. CDR3 in DNA: TGTGCCATCAGTGAGGGGGTGACTCTCCAAGAGGCCCAGTACTTC. This rearrangement joins TRBV10-3 to TRBJ2-5; D gene unclear. CDR1 is ENHRY, CDR2 SYGVKD, per germline. The length of the CDR3 is 15 residues.

With regard to this clonotype: This could be a read error, since a much larger clone is one nucleotide away. The genes are TRBV27 and TRBJ2-7; tentatively, D is TRBD1 (6 bases). Germline-derived CDR1 and CDR2 are MNHEY and SMNVEV (reference sequence). This CDR3 region has 13 residues. CDR3 DNA: TGTGCCACCCAGAGGACAGACTCCTACGAGCGGTACTTC. As protein: CATQRTDSYERYF.

This clonotype showed up many times. V usage is TRBV6-6 and J usage is TRBJ2-1, with D possibly TRBD2 on 7 matching bases. Trimming stripped 6 bases from V and 8 bases from J, with 8 bases between. Germline-derived CDR1 and CDR2 are MNHNY and SVGAGI (reference sequence). The CDR3 is made up of 11 amino acids. CDR3 in DNA: TGTGCCAGCAGGGGGGGGCATGAGCAGTTCTTC. As protein: CASRGGHEQFF.

The table lists this clonotype with a few counts. The chain has TRBV2 and TRBJ2-3; 13 bases fit TRBD2. The CDR3 consists of 17 residues. The germline V gene encodes CDR1 SNHLY and CDR2 FYNNEI. J lost 4 bases, V lost 3 bases, and 7 bases had no gene match. This CDR3 is CASSESVLAGGADTQYF. The CDR3 DNA follows: TGTGCCAGCAGTGAGAGTGTACTAGCGGGGGGGGCAGATACGCAGTATTTT.

A word on this clonotype: A clone one base away is much larger, so this may be a read error. The rearrangement joins TRBV4-3 to TRBJ2-2; the match to TRBD1 covers 11 bases. The V gene's germline CDR1 is LGHNA and CDR2 YSLEER. The CDR3 consists of 15 residues. The V gene end was trimmed by 11 bases and the J gene end by 4 bases; junction bases not matched to a gene: 9. The chain's CDR3 is CAGGKGQGVTGELFF. CDR3 coding DNA: TGCGCCGGCGGAAAGGGACAGGGGGTCACCGGGGAGCTGTTTTTT.

This clonotype was seen at least ten times. The chain carries TRBV29-1 and TRBJ2-7; D is undetermined. The germline V gene has CDR1 SQVTM and CDR2 ANQGSEA. CDR3 length equals 14 residues. The V and J ends lost 5 bases and 2 bases respectively, with 16 bases between them. The CDR3: CSVFSKGGAYEQYF. The CDR3 region has the DNA TGCAGCGTTTTCAGCAAAGGTGGGGCCTACGAGCAGTACTTC.

The chain carries TRBV25-1 and TRBJ2-1, with TRBD1 as a possible D gene (6 bases). The ends were cut back, 6 bases at V and 14 bases at J, with 14 bases in the middle. This CDR3 is built from 11 residues. CDR1 is MGHDK and CDR2 is SYGVNS in the germline V gene. Written as DNA, the CDR3 is TGTGCCAGCAGCTCAGGGGCGAGGGAGTTCTTC. Translated: CASSSGAREFF.

With respect to this clonotype: This sequence may be a read error, since a much larger clone differs from it by one base. The CDR3 DNA reads TGTGCCAGCTGTAGGGGAATTAATCAGCCCCAGCGTTTT. It translates to CASCRGINQPQRF. The chain has TRBV6-5 and TRBJ1-5, with TRBD1 as a possible D gene (5 bases). There are 13 residues in the CDR3. Looked up from germline, CDR1 is MNHEY and CDR2 is SVGAGI.

The sample holds many counts of this clonotype. The chain uses TRBV28 and TRBJ1-1; 10 bases agree with TRBD1. In germline, CDR1 is MDHEN, CDR2 SYDVKM. The CDR3 length is 16 residues. J was trimmed by 1 base and V by 8 bases; bases with no gene match: 10. The CDR3 bases are TGTGCCAGCCGTAGGAGACAGGGGGCTAGGAACACTGAAGCTTTCTTT. Translation: CASRRRQGARNTEAFF. Based on the CDR3 plus reference TRBV28 and TRBJ1-1, the full variable domain is DVKVTQSSRYLVKRTGEKVFLECVQDMDHENMFWYRQDPGLGLRLIYFSYDVKMKEKGDIPEGYSVSREKKERFSLILESASTNQTSMYLCASRRRQGARNTEAFFGQGTRLTVV.

This clonotype occurred once. A much more abundant neighbour one base away suggests this may be a read error. The chain has TRBV7-6 and TRBJ1-5; 9 bases are shared with TRBD1. The CDR3 length is 14 residues. Per germline, CDR1 SGHVS and CDR2 FNYEAQ. CDR3 loop: CASSYGTGSQHQHF. DNA of the CDR3: TGTGCCAGCAGCTACGGGACAGGGAGTCAGCACCAGCATTTT.

This clonotype was recorded many times. The chain couples TRBV7-9 to TRBJ2-7; 7 bases map to TRBD1. The CDR3 is 12 amino acids. Per germline, CDR1 SEHNR and CDR2 FQNEAQ (reference sequence). The V gene end was trimmed by 5 bases and the J gene end by 6 bases; junction bases not matched to a gene: 4. CDR3 sequence (DNA): TGTGCCAGCAGCAGGGACAGAAGCGAGCAGTACTTC. It specifies CASSRDRSEQYF.

This clonotype was recorded at least ten times. The chain couples TRBV19 to TRBJ2-7; D may be TRBD2 (5 bases). V shed 4 bases and J shed 3 bases, with 10 bases lying between them. The CDR3 length is 13 residues. The germline CDR1 and CDR2 sequences are LNHDA and SQIVND (reference sequence). Written as DNA, the CDR3 is TGTGCCAGTAGTACCGGACTGATCTACGAGCAGTACTTC. Protein sequence: CASSTGLIYEQYF.

The sample holds many counts of this clonotype. The chain is built from TRBV20-1 and TRBJ2-7; 8 bases are a match to TRBD1. This CDR3 comprises 15 residues. Germline assignment: CDR1 DFQATT and CDR2 SNEGSKA (reference sequence). Trimming removed 1 base from V and 3 bases from J; junction bases left unmatched: 8. The CDR3 DNA is TGCAGTGCTAGAGTTTCGGGACAGGCCAACTACGAGCAGTACTTC. Translation: CSARVSGQANYEQYF.

The chain couples TRBV5-6 to TRBJ2-6; D remains ambiguous. Germline CDR1 is SGHDT and CDR2 is YYEEEE. The CDR3 is 17 residues long. The V end lost 4 bases, the J end lost 0 bases, and 14 bases lay between the germline ends. The CDR3 loop reads CASSLVGTYSGANVLTF. The CDR3 coding sequence is TGTGCCAGCAGCCTGGTTGGCACCTACTCTGGGGCCAACGTCCTGACTTTC. Full variable domain (rest looked up from reference TRBV5-6 and TRBJ2-6): DAGVTQSPTHLIKTRGQQVTLRCSPKSGHDTVSWYQQALGQGPQFIFQYYEEEERQRGNFPDRFSGHQFPNYSSELNVNALLLGDSALYLCASSLVGTYSGANVLTFGAGSRLTVL.